The 15 T cell receptor beta chains below come from one sample, sequenced in a study of T-cell memory formation after mild COVID-19. TCRdb reprocessed the 5' RACE reads via MiXCR and lists one record per CDR3 protein. The sample carries roughly 47,000 distinct CDR3 sequences, approximately 7% recorded once. The specimen was PBMCs or a T cell subset sorted from them (not recorded which). The receptors come from a man aged 18 to 30 who had mild COVID-19 (a few samples of this study predate the infection). Cell type and time point are not known.

This clonotype has only a few counts. The rearrangement links TRBV20-1 to TRBJ2-7; 11 nucleotides agree with TRBD2. The CDR3 extends over 16 amino acids. Germline lookup yields CDR1 DFQATT and CDR2 SNEGSKA (reference sequence). V was pared by 2 bases and J by 2 bases, with 8 bases of the junction left unmatched. Here the CDR3 DNA reads TGCAGTGCTAGAAGTATAGCGGGGGGGGCAACCTACGAGCAGTACGTC. Protein product: CSARSIAGGATYEQYV.

The chain joins TRBV15 to TRBJ1-6; D is uncertain. The V end was cut by 0 bases, the J end by 5 bases, with 5 bases between. Germline V gene lookup returns CDR1 LNHNV and CDR2 YYDKDF (reference sequence). The CDR3 totals 14 residues. Here the CDR3 DNA reads TGTGCCACCAGCAGAGATCGAGATAATTCACCCCTCCACTTT. Its translation is CATSRDRDNSPLHF.

The V gene is TRBV10-3, the J gene TRBJ1-6; maybe TRBD1 (6 bases). V was trimmed by 5 bases and J by 10 bases, leaving 9 bases between them. This CDR3 contains 12 residues. Germline V lookup: CDR1 ENHRY, CDR2 SYGVKD. The CDR3 reads CAISSGDSPLHF. The CDR3 coding sequence is TGTGCCATCAGTTCAGGGGACTCACCCCTCCACTTT.

This clonotype has ten or more counts. The chain uses TRBV5-1 and TRBJ2-7; D is unresolved. CDR3 length: 13 amino acids. Germline V gene sequence: CDR1 SGHRS, CDR2 YFSETQ. V dropped 4 bases and J dropped 1 base, with 9 bases sitting between them. CDR3 protein: CASSLESSYEQYV. CDR3 nucleotides: TGCGCCAGCAGCCTAGAATCTTCCTACGAGCAGTACGTC.

As concerns this clonotype: This may be a read error: a much more frequent sequence differs by one nucleotide. The chain has TRBV5-1 and TRBJ2-3; D call uncertain. CDR3 length: 14 residues. The germline V gene encodes CDR1 SGHRS and CDR2 YFSETQ. V was pared by 2 bases and J by 0 bases, with 7 bases between. Written as DNA, the CDR3 is TGCGCCAGCAGCTTAGAGGTTAGCACAGATACGCAGTATTTT. Encoded protein: CASSLEVSTDTQYF. Based on the CDR3 plus reference TRBV5-1 and TRBJ2-3, the full variable domain is KAGVTQTPRYLIKTRGQQVTLSCSPISGHRSVSWYQQTPGQGLQFLFEYFSETQRNKGNFPGRFSGRQFSNSRSEMNVSTLELGDSALYLCASSLEVSTDTQYFGPGTRLTVL.

A few counts support this clonotype. J is TRBJ2-7 and V is TRBV3-1; 8 bases are shared with TRBD1. V lost 4 bases, J lost 1 base, and 6 bases stayed unmatched. This CDR3 comprises 15 residues. The V gene's germline CDR1 is LGHDT and CDR2 YNNKEL (reference sequence). CDR3 in amino acids: CASSPRTGKSYEQYF. The CDR3 DNA reads as TGTGCCAGCAGCCCGAGGACAGGGAAATCCTACGAGCAGTACTTC.

This clonotype was found a few times. The chain links TRBV7-9 to TRBJ2-3, with 15 bases fitting TRBD2. With V trimmed by 5 bases and J by 0 bases, 6 bases remained unmatched. The CDR3 loop spans 18 amino acids. Germline loops: CDR1 SEHNR, CDR2 FQNEAQ (reference sequence). DNA of the CDR3: TGTGCCAGCAGCCGGGGACTAGCGGGGGGCCTAAGCACAGATACGCAGTATTTT. Its translation: CASSRGLAGGLSTDTQYF.

This clonotype is labeled as medium-sized. The chain combines TRBV29-1 with TRBJ2-5; D unresolved. Germline CDR1 reads SQVTM; CDR2 reads ANQGSEA. V lost 4 bases and J lost 1, with 7 bases in between. This CDR3 is built from 12 residues. The CDR3 nucleotides are TGCAGCGTTGTGCCAGGCCAAGAGACCCAGTACTTC. Its translation: CSVVPGQETQYF.

This clonotype was observed many times. This chain joins TRBV7-3 and TRBJ1-1; no definite D call. Germline-derived CDR1 and CDR2 are SGHTA and FQGTGA. The V end lost 2 bases, the J end lost 7 bases, and 8 bases lay between the germline ends. This CDR3 is 12 amino acids long. CDR3 sequence: CASSLEAGEAFF. The CDR3 nucleotides are TGTGCCAGCAGCTTAGAAGCGGGTGAAGCTTTCTTT.

The chain uses TRBV5-1 and TRBJ2-3; D remains ambiguous. V dropped 1 base and J dropped 3 bases, with 18 bases sitting between them. The CDR3 runs to 17 residues. From germline, CDR1 is SGHRS and CDR2 YFSETQ. The CDR3 nucleotides read TGCGCCAGCAGCTTGTCGCTGGGTGCGGTGGGTACAGATACGCAGTATTTT. It encodes CASSLSLGAVGTDTQYF.

This clonotype was counted many times. The rearrangement links TRBV27 to TRBJ2-3; the match to TRBD2 covers 7 bases. Per the germline V gene, CDR1 is MNHEY and CDR2 is SMNVEV (reference sequence). V dropped 6 bases and J dropped 0; count of bases not matched to a gene: 6. The CDR3 is made up of 15 amino acids. DNA for the CDR3: TGTGCCAGCAGGTTGGGGGGGGTTAGCACAGATACGCAGTATTTT. This translates into CASRLGGVSTDTQYF.

This clonotype was seen many times. This chain links TRBV6-2 or TRBV6-3 with TRBJ2-3; the D is unclear. This CDR3 is built from 14 residues. The V end lost 8 bases, the J end lost 2 bases, and 14 bases lay between the germline ends. Germline-derived CDR1 and CDR2 are MNHEY and SVGEGT. The CDR3 DNA is TGTGCCAGCGTCGCCGGGCACCCCACAGATACGCAGTATTTT. Encoded protein: CASVAGHPTDTQYF.

The chain recombines TRBV7-2 with TRBJ2-5; a possible D gene is TRBD2 (6 bases). With 1 base removed from V and 5 bases from J, the gap between germline ends came to 17 bases. Germline V gene sequence: CDR1 SGHTA, CDR2 FQGNSA. CDR3 length equals 16 residues. The CDR3 sequence: CASSLVSGGAGETQYF. The DNA for the CDR3 is TGTGCCAGCAGCTTAGTTAGCGGTGGAGCAGGCGAGACCCAGTACTTC.

This clonotype appeared once. This rearrangement joins TRBV5-1 to TRBJ1-1; D gene uncertain. The CDR3 runs to 14 residues. Germline CDR1 reads SGHRS; CDR2 reads YFSETQ. V was shortened by 4 bases and J by 3 bases, with 13 bases between the two germline ends. The CDR3 DNA sequence: TGCGCCAGCAGCCGTTCACCGAGGGACACTGAAGCTTTCTTT. Residues: CASSRSPRDTEAFF.

This chain links TRBV7-2 with TRBJ2-1; 7 nucleotides line up with TRBD1. The CDR3 runs 13 residues. CDR1 and CDR2 (germline): SGHTA, FQGNSA. The V gene end was trimmed by 5 bases and the J gene end by 10 bases; junction bases not matched to a gene: 8. The DNA of the CDR3 is TGTGCCAGCAGCCTACAGGGGATCGGGGAGCAGTTCTTC. Its protein product is CASSLQGIGEQFF.